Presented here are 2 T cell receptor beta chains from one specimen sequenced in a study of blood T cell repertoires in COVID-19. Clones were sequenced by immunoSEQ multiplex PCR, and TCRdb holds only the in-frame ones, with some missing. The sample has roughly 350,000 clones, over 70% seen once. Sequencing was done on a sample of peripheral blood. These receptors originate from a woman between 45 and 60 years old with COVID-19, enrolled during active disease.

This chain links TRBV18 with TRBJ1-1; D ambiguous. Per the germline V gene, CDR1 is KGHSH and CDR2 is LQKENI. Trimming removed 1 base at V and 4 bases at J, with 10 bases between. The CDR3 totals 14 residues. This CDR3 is CASSPRGGGTEAFF. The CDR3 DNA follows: TGTGCCAGCTCACCACGGGGAGGAGGCACTGAAGCTTTCTTT.

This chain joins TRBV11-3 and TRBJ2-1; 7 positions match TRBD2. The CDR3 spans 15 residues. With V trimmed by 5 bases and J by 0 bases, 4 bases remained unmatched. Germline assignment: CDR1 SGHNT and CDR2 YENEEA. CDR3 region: CASSQGLRSYNEQFF. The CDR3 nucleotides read TGTGCCAGCAGCCAGGGACTACGCTCCTACAATGAGCAGTTCTTC.